This T cell receptor (beta chain) was captured by sequencing in a study of blood T cell repertoires in COVID-19. At the level of the study: Italy, Spain and the United States were the sources of the convalescent and acute COVID-19 samples. From T cells, B-cell-depleted T cells, or PBMCs came the material, which was cDNA or gDNA.

The authors' processing: Amplification of reference gene primers provided the estimated nucleated cell counts. Here immunoSEQ multiplex PCR was the method, and the copy in TCRdb shows in-frame clones only, minus some. Clone size and the V and J calls come from that table; the DNA yielded D and trimming. This table holds 130,000 or so clones, around 79% found once. CDR1 and CDR2 (germline): SGHAT, FQNNGV. V dropped 5 bases and J dropped 4; count of bases not matched to a gene: 6. The CDR3 totals 15 residues. This sequence originates from a woman between 65 and 79 years old with COVID-19, enrolled during active disease. The rearrangement uses TRBV11-2 and TRBJ1-5, with 9 bases identical to TRBD1. What was sequenced was peripheral blood. In DNA, the CDR3 is TGTGCCAGCAGCACAGGGGGCATTGGGAATCAGCCCCAGCATTTT. This translates into CASSTGGIGNQPQHF.